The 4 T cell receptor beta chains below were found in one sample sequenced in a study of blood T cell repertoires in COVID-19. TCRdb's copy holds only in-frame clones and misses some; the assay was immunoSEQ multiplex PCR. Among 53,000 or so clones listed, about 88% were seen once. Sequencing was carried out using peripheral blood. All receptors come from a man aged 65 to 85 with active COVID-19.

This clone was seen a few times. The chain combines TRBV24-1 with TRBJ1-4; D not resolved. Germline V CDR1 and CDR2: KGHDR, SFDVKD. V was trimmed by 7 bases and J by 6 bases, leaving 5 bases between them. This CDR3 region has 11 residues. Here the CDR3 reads CATSSDEKLFF. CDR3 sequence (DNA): TGTGCCACCAGCTCCGATGAAAAACTGTTTTTT.

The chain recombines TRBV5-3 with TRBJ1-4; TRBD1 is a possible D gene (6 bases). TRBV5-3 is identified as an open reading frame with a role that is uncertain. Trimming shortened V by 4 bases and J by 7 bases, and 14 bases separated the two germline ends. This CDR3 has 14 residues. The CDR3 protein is CARSPNREGEKLFF. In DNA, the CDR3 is TGTGCCAGAAGCCCCAACAGGGAAGGTGAAAAACTGTTTTTT.

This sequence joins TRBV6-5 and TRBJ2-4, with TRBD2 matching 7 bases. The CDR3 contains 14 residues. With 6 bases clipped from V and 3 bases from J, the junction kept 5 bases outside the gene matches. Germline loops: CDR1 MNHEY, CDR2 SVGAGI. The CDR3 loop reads CASRPSGIKNIQYF. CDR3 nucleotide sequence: TGTGCCAGCAGGCCTAGCGGAATCAAAAACATTCAGTACTTC.

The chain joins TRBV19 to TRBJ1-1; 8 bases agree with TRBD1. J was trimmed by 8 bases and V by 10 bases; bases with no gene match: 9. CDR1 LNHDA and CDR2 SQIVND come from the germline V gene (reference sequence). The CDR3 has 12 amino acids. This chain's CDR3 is CATGDRRFEAFF. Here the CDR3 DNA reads TGTGCCACTGGGGACAGGAGATTCGAAGCTTTCTTT.